This T cell receptor beta chain was identified during a study of identifying expanded T cells in peripheral blood. For this clone: Its target is not known.

Study results and limitations: About 1.3 clones differed between technical replicates, versus approximately 16 and 19 over time. Variance in clone template counts between approximately two-week samples significantly increased with total template count across all healthy donors.

Healthy donors had no documented immune events, such as infections, while sampled. Some clones are missing from TCRdb's copy, which holds only in-frame ones; the method was immunoSEQ multiplex PCR. The data contain 100,000 or so clones, approximately 89% of them singletons. Trimming cost V 3 bases and J 2 bases; bases outside gene matches: 5. The CDR3 runs to 15 residues. CDR1 LNHDA and CDR2 SQIVND come from the germline V gene (reference sequence). Sequencing used blood. The rearrangement links TRBV19 to TRBJ2-5; 8 bases align to TRBD1. This sequence originates from a person between 18 and 75 years old in good health. The chain's CDR3 is CASSIWGTGQETQYF. In DNA, the CDR3 is TGTGCCAGTAGTATTTGGGGGACAGGACAAGAGACCCAGTACTTC.